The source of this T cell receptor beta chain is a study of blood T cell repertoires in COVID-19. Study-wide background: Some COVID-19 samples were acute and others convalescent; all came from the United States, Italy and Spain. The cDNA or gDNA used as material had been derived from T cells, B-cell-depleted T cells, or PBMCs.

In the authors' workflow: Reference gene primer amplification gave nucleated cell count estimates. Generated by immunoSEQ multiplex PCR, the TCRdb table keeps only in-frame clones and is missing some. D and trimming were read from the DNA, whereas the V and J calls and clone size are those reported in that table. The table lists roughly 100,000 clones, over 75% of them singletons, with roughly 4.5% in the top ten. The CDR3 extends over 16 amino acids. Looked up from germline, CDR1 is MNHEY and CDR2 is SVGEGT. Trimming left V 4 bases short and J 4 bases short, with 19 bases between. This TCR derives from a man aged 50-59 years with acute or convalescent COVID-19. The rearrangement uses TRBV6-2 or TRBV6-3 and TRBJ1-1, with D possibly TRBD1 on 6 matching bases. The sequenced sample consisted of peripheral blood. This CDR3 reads CASSFDPLRGGTEAFF. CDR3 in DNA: TGTGCCAGCAGTTTCGACCCCCTGAGGGGGGGCACTGAAGCTTTCTTT.